This T cell receptor beta chain was identified during a study of Ad26.COV2.S vaccination and SARS-CoV-2 variants. As for the study in general: Doses of Ad26.COV2.S were injected into muscle once or twice, 56 days apart.

Treatment indicated: approximately 18 received Ad26.COV2.S at low or high dose, single or two shots; a few received placebo; per-sample allocation not given. Sample collection was performed on day 63 after the first vaccine or placebo injection. Donation came from an adult in Boston who was aged 18-55 years. TCRdb's table, derived via immunoSEQ multiplex PCR, lists solely in-frame clones and lacks some. The sample consists of around 370,000 clones, about 85% of them appearing once. Findings and caveats of the study: Reportedly, spike-specific CD8+ and CD4+ T cell responses achieved substantial breadth once vaccination had taken place.

This clone was seen repeatedly, ten times or more. Its antigen is not known. CDR1 and CDR2 from the germline V gene are SNHLY and FYNNEI. Trimming at V came to 4 bases and at J to 2 bases, leaving 5 bases not matched to a gene. This CDR3 has 16 amino acids. The chain is built from TRBV2 and TRBJ2-7; 13 bases map to TRBD2. The source was peripheral blood, collected in a trial of Ad26.COV2.S vaccine versus placebo. The receptor was derived from a person aged 18-60 years who received the Ad26.COV2.S COVID-19 vaccine or a placebo. CDR3 region: CASSGELAGGPYEQYF. Here the CDR3 DNA reads TGTGCCAGCAGTGGGGAACTAGCGGGAGGGCCCTACGAGCAGTACTTC.